A single sample gave rise to the 21 T cell receptor beta chains below, sequenced in a study of T cells in Graves' hyperthyroidism and ophthalmopathy. There were TCR beta CDR3 regions amplified from RNA transcripts. The HTBI primer set drove a first-round RT-PCR of the TCR CDR3. TCRdb used MiXCR to reprocess the multiplex PCR reads, holding one entry per CDR3 protein. The sample includes 550,000 to 800,000 distinct CDR3 sequences, roughly 17% of them seen just once. The sample consisted of blood. The receptors stem from a man aged 50-60 years with Graves' hyperthyroidism.

This clonotype was observed at least ten times. CDR3 loop: CASRTGGNYGYTF. CDR3 bases: TGTGCCAGCAGGACAGGGGGCAACTATGGCTACACCTTC. This chain uses TRBV27 with TRBJ1-2; 10 positions match TRBD1. V lost 6 bases and J lost 2; bases outside the gene matches: 0. Germline V gene lookup returns CDR1 MNHEY and CDR2 SMNVEV (reference sequence). CDR3 length: 13 amino acids.

There are a few counts of this clonotype. The chain employs TRBV5-1 and TRBJ2-7; D unresolved. The germline V gene encodes CDR1 SGHRS and CDR2 YFSETQ. The ends were cut back, 4 bases at V and 0 bases at J, with 14 bases in the middle. The CDR3 totals 15 residues. The CDR3 DNA is TGCGCCAGCAGCGCCATGGGCAGGAGCTCCTACGAGCAGTACTTC. It codes for CASSAMGRSSYEQYF.

At least ten counts were recorded for this clonotype. The chain's CDR3 is CASSFASPPYEQYF. The CDR3 bases are TGTGCCAGCAGTTTCGCCTCCCCCCCCTACGAGCAGTACTTC. V is TRBV27 and J is TRBJ2-7; D is unresolved. CDR3 length equals 14 residues. V lost 3 bases and J lost 2, with 11 bases in between. Germline V lookup: CDR1 MNHEY, CDR2 SMNVEV (reference sequence).

This chain uses TRBV27 with TRBJ1-1; the D is unclear. The germline gives CDR1 MNHEY, CDR2 SMNVEV (reference sequence). V shed 5 bases and J shed 1 base, with 11 bases lying between them. The length of the CDR3 is 14 residues. The CDR3 here is CASSTHATNTEAFF. The CDR3 DNA is TGTGCCAGCAGTACCCACGCAACGAACACTGAAGCTTTCTTT.

This sequence joins TRBV12-3 or TRBV12-4 and TRBJ2-3; 11 positions match TRBD2. The CDR3 has 15 residues. With V trimmed by 7 bases and J by 2 bases, 5 bases remained unmatched. The DNA of the CDR3 is TGTGCCAGCAAAATGACTAGCGGGACCACAGATACGCAGTATTTT. Translated: CASKMTSGTTDTQYF.

This clonotype was recorded at least ten times. The chain couples TRBV12-3 or TRBV12-4 to TRBJ2-7, with 7 bases fitting TRBD1. The V and J ends lost 6 bases and 5 bases, in that order; junction bases with no gene match: 10. The CDR3 is made up of 14 amino acids. CDR3 DNA sequence: TGTGCCAGCAGCTACACCGACAGGGTCAACGAGCAGTACTTC. Translation: CASSYTDRVNEQYF.

Notes on this clonotype: It may be a read error: a sequence one base away is much more abundant. The J gene is TRBJ2-1, the V gene TRBV28; D not certain. Germline V gene sequence: CDR1 MDHEN, CDR2 SYDVKM. The CDR3 runs to 13 residues. Trimming cost V 2 bases and J 8 bases, with 10 bases left between them. CDR3 amino acids: CASSLKFRDEQFF. Here the CDR3 DNA reads TGTGCCAGCAGTTTAAAGTTCCGGGATGAGCAGTTCTTC.

In this sample, this clonotype turned up a few times. The J gene is TRBJ2-6, the V gene TRBV30; D uncertain. The germline CDR1 and CDR2 sequences are GTSNPN and SVGIG (reference sequence). The CDR3 sequence is 14 residues long. The germline V and J ends were trimmed by 3 bases and 0 bases, with 6 bases remaining between them. CDR3 bases: TGTGCCTGGAGCCTGGACTCTGGGGCCAACGTCCTGACTTTC. Its protein product is CAWSLDSGANVLTF.

V usage is TRBV15 and J usage is TRBJ1-5, with 8 bases lining up with TRBD1. The CDR3 contains 16 residues. Germline trimming cut 0 bases from V and 5 bases from J; bases unmatched to any gene: 6. Per the germline V gene, CDR1 is LNHNV and CDR2 is YYDKDF (reference sequence). CDR3 DNA: TGTGCCACCAGCAGAGATCCAGGACAGGGTCATCAGCCCCAGCATTTT. Translation gives CATSRDPGQGHQPQHF.

This clonotype was recorded at least ten times. The chain is built from TRBV12-3 or TRBV12-4 and TRBJ2-1; 15 nucleotides line up with TRBD2. The CDR3 spans 20 residues. V was pared by 6 bases and J by 0 bases, with 12 bases of the junction left unmatched. The CDR3 spells CASSLLGLAGGPSSYNEQFF. CDR3 bases: TGTGCCAGCAGCTTACTGGGACTAGCGGGAGGACCCAGCTCCTACAATGAGCAGTTCTTC.

This clonotype has only a few counts. The gene calls are TRBV4-3 and TRBJ2-2; D uncertain. The CDR3 consists of 16 residues. The V gene's germline CDR1 is LGHNA and CDR2 YSLEER. The V end was cut by 4 bases, the J end by 1 base, with 13 bases between. The CDR3 nucleotides are TGCGCCAGCAGCCGAGAGTTACCGGGGAACACCGGGGAGCTGTTTTTT. Protein: CASSRELPGNTGELFF.

This clonotype was counted ten times or more. The CDR3 reads CASSHRLAGAGETQYF. The CDR3 nucleotides are TGTGCCAGCAGTCACCGACTAGCGGGGGCGGGTGAGACCCAGTACTTC. V is TRBV27 and J is TRBJ2-5; 12 nucleotides align to TRBD2. CDR1 and CDR2 from the germline V gene are MNHEY and SMNVEV (reference sequence). Losses at the gene ends were 5 bases for V and 5 bases for J; bases not matched to a gene: 9. This CDR3 is built from 16 residues.

This clonotype appeared many times. The chain is built from TRBV11-2 and TRBJ2-2, with 11 bases matching TRBD2. This CDR3 has 17 residues. Germline assignment: CDR1 SGHAT and CDR2 FQNNGV. Losses at the gene ends were 5 bases for V and 6 bases for J; bases not matched to a gene: 11. The CDR3: CASSPRTGTSGAGELFF. The CDR3 nucleotides read TGTGCCAGCAGCCCGCGAACCGGGACTAGCGGAGCCGGGGAGCTGTTTTTT.

This clonotype turned up a few times. This chain connects TRBV19 to TRBJ2-7; 10 nucleotides agree with TRBD2. The CDR3 consists of 18 residues. J lost 2 bases, V lost 1 base, and 11 bases had no gene match. Germline loops: CDR1 LNHDA, CDR2 SQIVND (reference sequence). CDR3 region: CASSIAPSSSGRAYEQYF. CDR3 DNA sequence: TGTGCCAGTAGTATAGCCCCTTCTTCTAGCGGGAGAGCCTACGAGCAGTACTTC. Variable domain in full (rest from reference TRBV19 and TRBJ2-7): DGGITQSPKYLFRKEGQNVTLSCEQNLNHDAMYWYRQDPGQGLRLIYYSQIVNDFQKGDIAEGYSVSREKKESFPLTVTSAQKNPTAFYLCASSIAPSSSGRAYEQYFGPGTRLTVT.

This clonotype was detected ten times or more. J is TRBJ2-5 and V is TRBV12-3 or TRBV12-4, with D possibly being TRBD2 (5 bases). This CDR3 is built from 13 residues. Trimming cost V 6 bases and J 5 bases, with 13 bases left between them. The CDR3 region is CASRFEGVETQYF. CDR3 bases: TGTGCCAGCAGGTTTGAGGGAGTCGAGACCCAGTACTTC.

About this clonotype: Because it lacks the conserved phenylalanine or tryptophan at the end, this CDR3 is likely a read error. The CDR3 loop reads CSASADAYGYTL. In DNA, the CDR3 is TGCAGTGCTAGTGCGGACGCCTATGGCTACACCTTA. The gene calls are TRBV20-1 and TRBJ1-2; no definite D call. Germline assignment: CDR1 DFQATT and CDR2 SNEGSKA (reference sequence). This CDR3 contains 12 residues. V lost 3 bases and J 4 bases, leaving 9 bases between the germline ends.

In its sample, this clonotype was seen a few times. The chain is built from TRBV19 and TRBJ2-7; TRBD2 aligns across 8 bases. V dropped 7 bases and J dropped 2; count of bases not matched to a gene: 16. CDR3 length equals 17 residues. Looked up from germline, CDR1 is LNHDA and CDR2 is SQIVND (reference sequence). This CDR3 reads CASTLSHGSGTPYEQYF. The CDR3 coding sequence is TGTGCCAGTACCTTATCCCATGGTAGCGGGACCCCCTACGAGCAGTACTTC. Variable domain in full (rest from reference TRBV19 and TRBJ2-7): DGGITQSPKYLFRKEGQNVTLSCEQNLNHDAMYWYRQDPGQGLRLIYYSQIVNDFQKGDIAEGYSVSREKKESFPLTVTSAQKNPTAFYLCASTLSHGSGTPYEQYFGPGTRLTVT.

The sample holds one count of this clonotype. The chain joins TRBV9 to TRBJ2-2; 9 bases align to TRBD2. V was clipped by 3 bases and J by 0 bases; unmatched bases: 9. Germline V gene data show CDR1 as SGDLS and CDR2 as YYNGEE. CDR3 size: 18 residues. In nucleotides, the CDR3 is TGTGCCAGCAGCGGTGGATTAGCGGGAGCGACGAACACCGGGGAGCTGTTTTTT. Translated, it gives CASSGGLAGATNTGELFF.

This clonotype was seen ten or more times. The chain joins TRBV7-9 to TRBJ2-7, with a tentative D call TRBD1 (5 bases). V lost 5 bases, J lost 4 bases, and 18 bases lay in between. The CDR3 runs to 15 residues. Germline values: CDR1 SEHNR, CDR2 FQNEAQ (reference sequence). For the CDR3, the DNA is TGTGCCAGCAGCCCAAGGGTTCAGGGAAGGTACGAGCAGTACTTC. Protein: CASSPRVQGRYEQYF.

This chain uses TRBV2 with TRBJ2-3, with 13 bases matching TRBD2. The germline V gene has CDR1 SNHLY and CDR2 FYNNEI. CDR3 size: 15 residues. The V segment lost 4 bases and the J segment 9 bases; nucleotides outside the gene matches: 7. The CDR3 sequence: CASSALAGGPRTQYF. CDR3 nucleotides: TGTGCCAGCAGTGCACTAGCGGGAGGGCCGCGGACGCAGTATTTT. The full variable domain, completed using reference TRBV2 and TRBJ2-3, is EPEVTQTPSHQVTQMGQEVILRCVPISNHLYFYWYRQILGQKVEFLVSFYNNEISEKSEIFDDQFSVERPDGSNFTLKIRSTKLEDSAMYFCASSALAGGPRTQYFGPGTRLTVL.

In this sample, this clonotype turned up many times. This chain links TRBV28 with TRBJ2-7; D possibly uses TRBD1 or TRBD2 (6 bases each). V was clipped by 7 bases and J by 7 bases, with 29 bases between them. The germline V gene has CDR1 MDHEN and CDR2 SYDVKM. The length of the CDR3 is 17 residues. CDR3 in amino acids: CASTSGVTGLPAGEQYF. The CDR3 region has the DNA TGTGCCAGCACATCGGGAGTGACAGGCCTCCCTGCGGGGGAGCAGTACTTC.